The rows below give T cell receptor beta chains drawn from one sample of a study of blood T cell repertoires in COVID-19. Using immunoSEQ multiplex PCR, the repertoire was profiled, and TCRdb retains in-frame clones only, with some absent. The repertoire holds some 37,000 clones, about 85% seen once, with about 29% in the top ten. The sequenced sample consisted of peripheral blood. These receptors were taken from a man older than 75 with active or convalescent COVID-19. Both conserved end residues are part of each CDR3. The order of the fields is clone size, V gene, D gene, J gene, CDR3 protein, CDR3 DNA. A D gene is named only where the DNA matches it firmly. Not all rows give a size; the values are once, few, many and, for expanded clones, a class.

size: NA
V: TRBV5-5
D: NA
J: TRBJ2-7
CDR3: CASSEAGTPSSEQYF
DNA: TGTGCCAGCTCAGAAGCCGGGACACCAAGCTCCGAGCAGTACTTC

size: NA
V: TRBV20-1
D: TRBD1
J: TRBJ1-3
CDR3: CSASQQGANTIYF
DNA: TGCAGTGCTAGTCAACAGGGGGCAAACACCATATATTTT

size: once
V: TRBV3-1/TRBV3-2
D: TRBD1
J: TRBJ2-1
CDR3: CASRPTGGNEQFF
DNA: TGTGCCAGCAGGCCGACAGGGGGCAATGAGCAGTTCTTC

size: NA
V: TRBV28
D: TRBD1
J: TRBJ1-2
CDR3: CASSLSDRGLSGYTF
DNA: TGTGCCAGCAGTTTATCGGACAGGGGGCTGAGTGGCTACACCTTC

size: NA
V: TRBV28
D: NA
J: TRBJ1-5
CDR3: CASSPTRDTWMLGANQPQHF
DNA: TGTGCCAGCAGTCCCACCCGGGACACTTGGATGCTGGGGGCAAATCAGCCCCAGCATTTT

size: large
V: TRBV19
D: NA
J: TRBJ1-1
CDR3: CASSIRRGAGTEAFF
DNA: TGTGCCAGTAGTATTCGACGGGGGGCGGGGACTGAAGCTTTCTTT

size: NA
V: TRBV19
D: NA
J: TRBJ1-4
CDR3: CASSIGGTTNEKLFF
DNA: TGTGCCAGTAGTATTGGGGGGACAACTAATGAAAAACTGTTTTTT

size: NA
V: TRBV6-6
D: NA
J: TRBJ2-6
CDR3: CASRLQGSGANVLTF
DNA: TGTGCCAGCAGACTTCAGGGTTCTGGGGCCAACGTCCTGACTTTC

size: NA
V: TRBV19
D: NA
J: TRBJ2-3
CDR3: CASSIDLRVTQYF
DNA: TGTGCCAGTAGTATAGATCTGAGGGTTACGCAGTATTTT

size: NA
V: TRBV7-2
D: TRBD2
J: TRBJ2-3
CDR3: CASSLSRRTSGRWTDTQYF
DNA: TGTGCCAGCAGCTTGTCACGCAGGACTAGCGGGAGGTGGACAGATACGCAGTATTTT

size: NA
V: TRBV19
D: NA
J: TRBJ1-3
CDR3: CASRSHSGNTIYF
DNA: TGTGCCAGTAGGAGCCACTCTGGAAACACCATATATTTT

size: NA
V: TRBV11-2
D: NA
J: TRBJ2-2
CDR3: CASSLVASGELFF
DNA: TGTGCCAGCAGCTTAGTGGCCTCCGGGGAGCTGTTTTTT

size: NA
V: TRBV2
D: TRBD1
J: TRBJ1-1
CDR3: CASSLQRQGNTEAFF
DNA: TGTGCCAGCAGTCTACAACGACAGGGAAACACTGAAGCTTTCTTT

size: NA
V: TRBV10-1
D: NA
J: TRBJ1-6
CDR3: CASRGQGFSPLHF
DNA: TGCGCCAGCAGAGGCCAGGGGTTTTCACCCCTCCACTTT

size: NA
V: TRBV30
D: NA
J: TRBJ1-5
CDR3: CAWSGAATNQPQHF
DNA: TGTGCCTGGAGTGGAGCAGCGACCAATCAGCCCCAGCATTTT

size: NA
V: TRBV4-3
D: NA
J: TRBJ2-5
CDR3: CASSQDIEVETQYF
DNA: TGCGCCAGCAGCCAAGATATAGAAGTGGAGACCCAGTACTTC

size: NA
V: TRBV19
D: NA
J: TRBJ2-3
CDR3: CASRRPRGGAGMDTQYF
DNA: TGTGCCAGTAGACGGCCGCGCGGGGGCGCGGGGATGGATACGCAGTATTTT

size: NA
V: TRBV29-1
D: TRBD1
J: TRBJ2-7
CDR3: CSVEIGTGISYEQYF
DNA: TGCAGCGTTGAAATTGGGACAGGGATCTCCTACGAGCAGTACTTC

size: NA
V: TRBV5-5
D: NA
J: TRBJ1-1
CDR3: CASSLVNRDNAEAFF
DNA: TGTGCCAGCAGCTTGGTTAACAGGGATAATGCTGAAGCTTTCTTT

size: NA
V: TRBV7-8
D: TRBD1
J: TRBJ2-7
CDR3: CASSYTGTGRNEQYF
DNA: TGTGCCAGCAGCTACACCGGGACAGGGAGGAACGAGCAGTACTTC

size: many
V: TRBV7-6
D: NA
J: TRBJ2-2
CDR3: CASSSPTYHTGELFF
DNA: TGTGCCAGCAGCTCCCCGACATATCACACCGGGGAGCTGTTTTTT

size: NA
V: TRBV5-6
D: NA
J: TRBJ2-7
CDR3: CASSLPYSPEEYF
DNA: TGTGCCAGCAGCTTGCCCTACAGCCCGGAGGAGTACTTC

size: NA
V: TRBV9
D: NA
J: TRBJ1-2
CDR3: CASSVAPGYGYTF
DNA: TGTGCCAGCAGCGTAGCCCCCGGCTATGGCTACACCTTC

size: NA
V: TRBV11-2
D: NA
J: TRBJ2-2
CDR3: CASSLVPSGPGTRGELFF
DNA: TGTGCCAGCAGCTTAGTCCCTTCGGGTCCGGGAACACGGGGGGAGCTGTTTTTT

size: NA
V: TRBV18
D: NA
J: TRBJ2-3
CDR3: CASSRLRGSTDTQYF
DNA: TGTGCCAGCTCACGGCTTCGGGGGAGTACAGATACGCAGTATTTT

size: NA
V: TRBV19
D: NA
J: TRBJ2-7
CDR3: CASSLGPAYYEQYF
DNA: TGTGCCAGTAGTCTGGGCCCTGCCTACTACGAGCAGTACTTC

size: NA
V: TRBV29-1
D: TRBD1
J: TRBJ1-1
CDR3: CSVKVQGPNTEAFF
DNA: TGCAGCGTGAAAGTACAGGGGCCAAACACTGAAGCTTTCTTT

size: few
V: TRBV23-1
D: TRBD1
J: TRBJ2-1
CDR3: CASSQQGTGFNNEQFF
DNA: TGCGCCAGCAGTCAACAGGGGACAGGGTTTAACAATGAGCAGTTCTTC

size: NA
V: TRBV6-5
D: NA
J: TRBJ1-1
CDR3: CASRSPDTEAFF
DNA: TGTGCCAGCAGGTCCCCAGACACTGAAGCTTTCTTT

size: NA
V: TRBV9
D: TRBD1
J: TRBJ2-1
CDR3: CASSASTGGSIRTNEQFF
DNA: TGTGCCAGCAGCGCCTCCACAGGGGGCTCAATCCGGACCAATGAGCAGTTCTTC

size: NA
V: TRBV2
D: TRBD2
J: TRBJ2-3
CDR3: CASSELLAGSADTQYF
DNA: TGTGCCAGCAGTGAATTACTAGCGGGGTCAGCAGATACGCAGTATTTT

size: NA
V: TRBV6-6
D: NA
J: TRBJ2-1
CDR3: CASRPPLGSSGHEQFF
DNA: TGTGCCAGCAGACCTCCACTCGGGAGTTCGGGCCATGAGCAGTTCTTC